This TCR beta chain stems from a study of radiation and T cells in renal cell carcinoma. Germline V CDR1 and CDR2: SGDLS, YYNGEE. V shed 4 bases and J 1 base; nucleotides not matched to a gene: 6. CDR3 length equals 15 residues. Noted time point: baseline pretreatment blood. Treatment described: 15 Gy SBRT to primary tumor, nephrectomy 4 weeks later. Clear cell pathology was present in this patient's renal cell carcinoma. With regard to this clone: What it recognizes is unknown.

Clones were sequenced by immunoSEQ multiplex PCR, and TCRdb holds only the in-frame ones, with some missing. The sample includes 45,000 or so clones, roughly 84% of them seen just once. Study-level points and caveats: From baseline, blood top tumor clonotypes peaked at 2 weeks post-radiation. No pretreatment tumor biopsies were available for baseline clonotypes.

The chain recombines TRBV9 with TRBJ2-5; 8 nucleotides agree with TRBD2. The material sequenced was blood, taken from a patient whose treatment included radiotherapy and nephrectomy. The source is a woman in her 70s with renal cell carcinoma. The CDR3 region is CASSSRLATQETQYF. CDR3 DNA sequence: TGTGCCAGCAGCTCCAGACTAGCGACCCAAGAGACCCAGTACTTC.